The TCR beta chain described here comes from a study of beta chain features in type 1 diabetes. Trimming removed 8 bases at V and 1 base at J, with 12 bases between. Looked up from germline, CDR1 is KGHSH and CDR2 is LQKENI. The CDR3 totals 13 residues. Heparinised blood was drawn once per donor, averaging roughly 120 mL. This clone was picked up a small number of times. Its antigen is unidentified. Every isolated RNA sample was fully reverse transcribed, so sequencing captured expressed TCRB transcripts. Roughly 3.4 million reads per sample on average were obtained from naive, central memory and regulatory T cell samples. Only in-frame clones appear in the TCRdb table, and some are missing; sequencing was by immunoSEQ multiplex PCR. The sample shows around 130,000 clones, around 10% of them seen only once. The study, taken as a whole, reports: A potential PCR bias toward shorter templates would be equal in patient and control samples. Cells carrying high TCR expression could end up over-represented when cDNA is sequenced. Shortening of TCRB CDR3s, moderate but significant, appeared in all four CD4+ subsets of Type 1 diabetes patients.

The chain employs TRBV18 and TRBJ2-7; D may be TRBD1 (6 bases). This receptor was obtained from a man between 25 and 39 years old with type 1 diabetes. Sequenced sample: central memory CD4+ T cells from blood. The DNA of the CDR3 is TGTGCCAGCCTCTCGGACAGTTCCTACGAGCAGTACTTC. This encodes CASLSDSSYEQYF.